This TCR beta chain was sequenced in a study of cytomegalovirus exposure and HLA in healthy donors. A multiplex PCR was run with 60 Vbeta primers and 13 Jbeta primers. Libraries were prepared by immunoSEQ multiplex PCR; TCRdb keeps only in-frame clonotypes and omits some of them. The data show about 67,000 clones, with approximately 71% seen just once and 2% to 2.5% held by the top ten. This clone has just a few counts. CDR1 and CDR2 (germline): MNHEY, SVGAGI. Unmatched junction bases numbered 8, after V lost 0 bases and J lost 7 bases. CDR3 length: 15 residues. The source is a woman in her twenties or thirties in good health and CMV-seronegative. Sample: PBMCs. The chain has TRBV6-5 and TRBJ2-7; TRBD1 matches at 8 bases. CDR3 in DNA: TGTGCCAGCAGTTACTCCATCCAGGGGGCGTGGGAGCAGTACTTC. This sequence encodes CASSYSIQGAWEQYF.